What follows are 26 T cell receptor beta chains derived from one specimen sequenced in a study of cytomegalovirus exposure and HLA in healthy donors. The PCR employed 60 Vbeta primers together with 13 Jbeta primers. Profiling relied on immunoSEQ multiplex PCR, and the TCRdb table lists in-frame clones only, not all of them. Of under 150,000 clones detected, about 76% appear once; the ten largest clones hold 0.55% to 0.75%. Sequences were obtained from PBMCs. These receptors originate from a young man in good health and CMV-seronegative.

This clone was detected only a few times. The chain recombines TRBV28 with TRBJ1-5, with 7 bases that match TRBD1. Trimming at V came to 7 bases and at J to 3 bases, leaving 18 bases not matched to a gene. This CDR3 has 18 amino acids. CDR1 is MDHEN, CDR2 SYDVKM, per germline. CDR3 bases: TGTGCCAGCATCCCAAATTACCGATGGACAGGTCACAATCAGCCCCAGCATTTT. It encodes CASIPNYRWTGHNQPQHF.

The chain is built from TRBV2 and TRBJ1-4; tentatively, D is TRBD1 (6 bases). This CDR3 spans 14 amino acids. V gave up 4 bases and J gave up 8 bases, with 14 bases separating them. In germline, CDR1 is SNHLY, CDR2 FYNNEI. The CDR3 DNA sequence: TGTGCCAGCAGTGTGGGCAGGGGCCAAGAAAAACTGTTTTTT. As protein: CASSVGRGQEKLFF.

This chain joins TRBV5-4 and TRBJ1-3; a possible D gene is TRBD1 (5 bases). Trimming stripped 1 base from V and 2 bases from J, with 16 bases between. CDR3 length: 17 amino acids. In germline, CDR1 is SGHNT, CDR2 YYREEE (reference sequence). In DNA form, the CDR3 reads TGTGCCAGCAGCTTGACCTCCGGGGGTCTGGCTGGAAACACCATATATTTT. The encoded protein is CASSLTSGGLAGNTIYF.

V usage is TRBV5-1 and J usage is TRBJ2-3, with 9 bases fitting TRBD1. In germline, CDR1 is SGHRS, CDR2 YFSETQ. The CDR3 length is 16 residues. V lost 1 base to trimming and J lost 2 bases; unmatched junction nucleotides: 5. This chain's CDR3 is CASSLLGQGVTDTQYF. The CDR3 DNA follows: TGCGCCAGCAGCTTGCTGGGACAGGGAGTCACAGATACGCAGTATTTT.

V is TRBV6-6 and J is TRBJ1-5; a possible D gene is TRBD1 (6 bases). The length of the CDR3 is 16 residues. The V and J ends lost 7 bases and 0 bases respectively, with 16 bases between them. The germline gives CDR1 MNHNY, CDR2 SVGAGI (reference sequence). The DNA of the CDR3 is TGTGCCAGCAAGATGGACAGTTCTTATAGCAATCAGCCCCAGCATTTT. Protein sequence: CASKMDSSYSNQPQHF.

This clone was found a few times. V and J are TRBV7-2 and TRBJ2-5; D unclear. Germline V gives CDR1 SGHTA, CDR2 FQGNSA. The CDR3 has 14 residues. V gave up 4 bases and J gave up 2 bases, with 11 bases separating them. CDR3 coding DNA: TGTGCCAGCAGCTCTAACCTGGTTCAAGAGACCCAGTACTTC. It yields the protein CASSSNLVQETQYF. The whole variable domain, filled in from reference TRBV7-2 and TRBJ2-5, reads GAGVSQSPSNKVTEKGKDVELRCDPISGHTALYWYRQSLGQGLEFLIYFQGNSAPDKSGLPSDRFSAERTGGSVSTLTIQRTQQEDSAVYLCASSSNLVQETQYFGPGTRLLVL.

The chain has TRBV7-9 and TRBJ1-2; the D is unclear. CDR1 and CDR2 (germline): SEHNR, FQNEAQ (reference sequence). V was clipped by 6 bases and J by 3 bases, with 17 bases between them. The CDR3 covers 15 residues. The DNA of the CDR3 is TGTGCCAGCAGACCTGGGCGGGCGGAAGACTATGGCTACACCTTC. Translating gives CASRPGRAEDYGYTF.

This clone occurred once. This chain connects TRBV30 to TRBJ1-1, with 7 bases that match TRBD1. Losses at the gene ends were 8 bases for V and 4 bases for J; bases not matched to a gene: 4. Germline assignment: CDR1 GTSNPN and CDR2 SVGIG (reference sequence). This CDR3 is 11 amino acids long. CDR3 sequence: CASDRATEAFF. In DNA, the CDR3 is TGTGCCAGTGACAGGGCCACTGAAGCTTTCTTT.

CDR3 region: CASSIGTSGVSSYEQYF. The CDR3, as DNA: TGCGCCAGCAGCATCGGGACTAGCGGGGTTAGCTCCTACGAGCAGTACTTC. The genes are TRBV5-1 and TRBJ2-7, with TRBD2 matching 13 bases. Germline CDR1 SGHRS, CDR2 YFSETQ. The CDR3 extends over 17 amino acids. After removal of 4 bases from V and 0 bases from J, the junction contained 7 bases not matched to a gene.

CDR3 nucleotides: TGTGCCTGGAGTGCCAGGGTCTTTGGCTACACCTTC. It encodes CAWSARVFGYTF. This rearrangement joins TRBV30 to TRBJ1-2; possibly TRBD1 for D (5 bases). The germline V gene encodes CDR1 GTSNPN and CDR2 SVGIG (reference sequence). Trimming cost V 1 base and J 7 bases, with 10 bases left between them. The CDR3 is made up of 12 amino acids.

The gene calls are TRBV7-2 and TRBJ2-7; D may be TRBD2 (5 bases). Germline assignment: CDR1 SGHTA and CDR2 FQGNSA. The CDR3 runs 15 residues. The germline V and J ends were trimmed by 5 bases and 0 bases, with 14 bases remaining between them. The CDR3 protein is CASSLRRESSYEQYF. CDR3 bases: TGTGCCAGCAGCCTCCGAAGGGAGAGCTCCTACGAGCAGTACTTC.

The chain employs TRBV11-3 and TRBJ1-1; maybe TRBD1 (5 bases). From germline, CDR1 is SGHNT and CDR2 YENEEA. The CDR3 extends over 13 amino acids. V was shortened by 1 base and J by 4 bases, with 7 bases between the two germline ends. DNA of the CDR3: TGTGCCAGCAGCTTAGCGACAGTCACTGAAGCTTTCTTT. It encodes CASSLATVTEAFF. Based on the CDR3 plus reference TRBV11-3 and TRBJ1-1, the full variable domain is EAGVVQSPRYKIIEKKQPVAFWCNPISGHNTLYWYLQNLGQGPELLIRYENEEAVDDSQLPKDRFSAERLKGVDSTLKIQPAELGDSAVYLCASSLATVTEAFFGQGTRLTVV.

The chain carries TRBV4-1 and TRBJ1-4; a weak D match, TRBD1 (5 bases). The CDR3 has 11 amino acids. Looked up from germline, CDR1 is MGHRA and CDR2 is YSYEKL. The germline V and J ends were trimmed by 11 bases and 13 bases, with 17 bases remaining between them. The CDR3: CASRSGGRLFF. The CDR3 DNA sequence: TGCGCCTCACGTTCGGGGGGGAGACTGTTTTTT.

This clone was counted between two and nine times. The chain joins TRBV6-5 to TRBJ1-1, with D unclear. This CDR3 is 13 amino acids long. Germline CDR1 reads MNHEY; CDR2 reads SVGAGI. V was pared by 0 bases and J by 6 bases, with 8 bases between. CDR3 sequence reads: CASSYSNTPEAFF. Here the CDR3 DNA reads TGTGCCAGCAGTTACTCGAACACCCCTGAAGCTTTCTTT.

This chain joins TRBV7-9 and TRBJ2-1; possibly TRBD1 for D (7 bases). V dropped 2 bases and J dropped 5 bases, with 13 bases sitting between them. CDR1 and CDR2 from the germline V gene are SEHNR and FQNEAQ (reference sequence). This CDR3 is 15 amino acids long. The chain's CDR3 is CASSLKRRGDNEQFF. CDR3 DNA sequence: TGTGCCAGCAGCTTAAAACGCAGGGGGGACAATGAGCAGTTCTTC.

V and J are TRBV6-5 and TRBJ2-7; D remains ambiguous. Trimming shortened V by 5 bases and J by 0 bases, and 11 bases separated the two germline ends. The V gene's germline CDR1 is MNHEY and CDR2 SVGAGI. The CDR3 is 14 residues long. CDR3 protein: CASSRAGISYEQYF. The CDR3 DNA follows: TGTGCCAGCAGTCGTGCAGGAATCTCCTACGAGCAGTACTTC.

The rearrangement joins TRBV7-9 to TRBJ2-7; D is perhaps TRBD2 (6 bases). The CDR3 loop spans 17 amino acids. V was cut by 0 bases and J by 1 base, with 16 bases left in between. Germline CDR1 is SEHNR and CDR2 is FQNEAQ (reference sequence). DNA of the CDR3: TGTGCCAGCAGCTTAGCGAGACTAGGGTTACATTCCTACGAGCAGTACTTC. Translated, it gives CASSLARLGLHSYEQYF.

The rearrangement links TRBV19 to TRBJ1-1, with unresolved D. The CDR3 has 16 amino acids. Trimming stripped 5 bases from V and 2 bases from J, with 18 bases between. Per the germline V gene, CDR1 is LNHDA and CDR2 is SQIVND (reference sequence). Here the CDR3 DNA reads TGTGCCAGTAGTCCCCTACCGGGAGGCCTAAACACTGAAGCTTTCTTT. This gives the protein CASSPLPGGLNTEAFF. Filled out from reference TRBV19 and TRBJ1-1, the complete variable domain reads DGGITQSPKYLFRKEGQNVTLSCEQNLNHDAMYWYRQDPGQGLRLIYYSQIVNDFQKGDIAEGYSVSREKKESFPLTVTSAQKNPTAFYLCASSPLPGGLNTEAFFGQGTRLTVV.

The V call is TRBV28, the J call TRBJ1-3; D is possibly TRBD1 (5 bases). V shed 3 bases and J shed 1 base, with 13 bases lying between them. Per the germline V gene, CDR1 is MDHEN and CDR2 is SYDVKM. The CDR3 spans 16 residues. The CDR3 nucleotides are TGTGCCAGCAGTTTTTACTCGGGGGTGTCTGGAAACACCATATATTTT. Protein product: CASSFYSGVSGNTIYF.

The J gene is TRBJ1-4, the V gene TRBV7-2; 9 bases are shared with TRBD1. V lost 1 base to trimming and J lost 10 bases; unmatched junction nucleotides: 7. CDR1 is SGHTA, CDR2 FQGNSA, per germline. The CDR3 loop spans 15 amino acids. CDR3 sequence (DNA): TGTGCCAGCAGCTTAGAAGGGACAGGGTTCGGAAAACTGTTTTTT. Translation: CASSLEGTGFGKLFF.

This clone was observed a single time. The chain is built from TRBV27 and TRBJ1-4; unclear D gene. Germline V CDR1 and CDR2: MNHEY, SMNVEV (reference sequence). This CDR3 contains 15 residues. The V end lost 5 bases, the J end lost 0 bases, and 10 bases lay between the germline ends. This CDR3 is CASSQHYATNEKLFF. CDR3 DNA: TGTGCCAGCAGTCAACACTATGCAACTAATGAAAAACTGTTTTTT. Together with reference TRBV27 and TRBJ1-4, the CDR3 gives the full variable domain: EAQVTQNPRYLITVTGKKLTVTCSQNMNHEYMSWYRQDPGLGLRQIYYSMNVEVTDKGDVPEGYKVSRKEKRNFPLILESPSPNQTSLYFCASSQHYATNEKLFFGSGTQLSVL.

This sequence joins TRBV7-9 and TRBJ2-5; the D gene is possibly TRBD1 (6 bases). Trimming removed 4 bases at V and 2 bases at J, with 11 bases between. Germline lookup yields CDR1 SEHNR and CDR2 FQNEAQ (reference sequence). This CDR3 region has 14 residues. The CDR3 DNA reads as TGTGCCAGCAGCTCCCCCGACAGGCAAGAGACCCAGTACTTC. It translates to CASSSPDRQETQYF.

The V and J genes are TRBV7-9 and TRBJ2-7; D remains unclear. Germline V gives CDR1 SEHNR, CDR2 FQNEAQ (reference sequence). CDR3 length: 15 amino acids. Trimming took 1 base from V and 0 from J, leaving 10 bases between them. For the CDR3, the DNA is TGTGCCAGCAGCTTAGGGCCACAGAGCTCCTACGAGCAGTACTTC. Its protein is CASSLGPQSSYEQYF.

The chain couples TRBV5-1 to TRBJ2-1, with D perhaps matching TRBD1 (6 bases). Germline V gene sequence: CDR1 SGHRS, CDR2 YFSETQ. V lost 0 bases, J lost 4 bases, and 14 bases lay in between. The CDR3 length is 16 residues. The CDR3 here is CASSLALLGGYNEQFF. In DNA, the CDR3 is TGCGCCAGCAGCTTGGCCTTGTTAGGGGGATACAATGAGCAGTTCTTC.

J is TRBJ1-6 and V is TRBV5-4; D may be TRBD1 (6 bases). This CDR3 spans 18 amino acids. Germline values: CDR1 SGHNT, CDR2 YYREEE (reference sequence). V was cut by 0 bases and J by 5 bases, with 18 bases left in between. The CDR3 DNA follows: TGTGCCAGCAGCTTGGCCCGGCTTCAGGGGCAGCATAATTCACCCCTCCACTTT. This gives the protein CASSLARLQGQHNSPLHF.

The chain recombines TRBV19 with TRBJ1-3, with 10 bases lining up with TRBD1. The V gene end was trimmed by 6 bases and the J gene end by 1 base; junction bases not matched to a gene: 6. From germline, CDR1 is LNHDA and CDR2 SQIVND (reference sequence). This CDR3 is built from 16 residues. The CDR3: CASRPTGGSSGNTIYF. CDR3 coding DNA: TGTGCCAGTAGACCGACAGGGGGCTCATCTGGAAACACCATATATTTT.